The sequence of this T cell receptor beta chain was determined in a study of spatial heterogeneity in lung cancer. Study-wide context: Unique TCR and UMI combinations averaged more than ten appearances each in raw reads.

TCR cDNA molecules each carried a unique molecular identifier. TCRdb reanalysed the 5' RACE reads using MiXCR and keeps one entry per CDR3 protein. The table includes about 1,900 distinct CDR3 sequences, over 7.5% detected once. The time point: sample taken at primary tumor resection. TCRs were sequenced from unsorted whole RNA of tumor, nontumor lung or PBMC. The donors comprised around 72 untreated early-stage non-small cell lung cancer patients. This clonotype was seen many times. For a library built for alpha chains, this beta chain is a stray read; little rests on its size. Germline V gene data show CDR1 as GTSNPN and CDR2 as SVGIG (reference sequence). V lost 1 base and J lost 6, with 10 bases in between. The CDR3 runs to 12 residues.

The source was normal lung tissue next to the tumor, collected at surgery. This rearrangement joins TRBV30 to TRBJ2-7, with D unclear. This sequence originates from a male donor with early-stage non-small cell lung cancer. The CDR3 nucleotides are TGTGCCTGGAGTGCCCCCCAGCCCGAGCAGTACTTC. This codes for CAWSAPQPEQYF.